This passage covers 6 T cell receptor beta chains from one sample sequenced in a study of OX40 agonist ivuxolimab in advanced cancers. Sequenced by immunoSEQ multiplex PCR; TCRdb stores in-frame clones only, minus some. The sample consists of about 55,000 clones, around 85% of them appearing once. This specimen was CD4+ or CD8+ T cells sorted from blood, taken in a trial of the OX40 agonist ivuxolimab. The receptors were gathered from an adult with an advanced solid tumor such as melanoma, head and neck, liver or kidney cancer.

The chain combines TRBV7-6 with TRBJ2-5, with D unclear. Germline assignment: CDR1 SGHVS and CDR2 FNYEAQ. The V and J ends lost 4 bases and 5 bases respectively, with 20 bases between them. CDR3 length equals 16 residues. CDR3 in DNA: TGTGCCAGCAGCTCAACAGTGGCGCCGGTGGGTGAGACCCAGTACTTC. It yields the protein CASSSTVAPVGETQYF. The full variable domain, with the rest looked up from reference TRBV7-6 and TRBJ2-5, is GAGVSQSPRYKVTKRGQDVALRCDPISGHVSLYWYRQALGQGPEFLTYFNYEAQQDKSGLPNDRFSAERPEGSISTLTIQRTEQRDSAMYRCASSSTVAPVGETQYFGPGTRLLVL.

Here the CDR3 DNA reads TGTGCCAGTAGCGTGGACGGGAGCTCCTACGAGCAGTACTTC. Translating it yields CASSVDGSSYEQYF. The V gene is TRBV19, the J gene TRBJ2-7, with D tentatively TRBD2 (6 bases). CDR3 size: 14 residues. Germline V gene sequence: CDR1 LNHDA, CDR2 SQIVND (reference sequence). Trimming shortened V by 6 bases and J by 0 bases, and 12 bases separated the two germline ends.

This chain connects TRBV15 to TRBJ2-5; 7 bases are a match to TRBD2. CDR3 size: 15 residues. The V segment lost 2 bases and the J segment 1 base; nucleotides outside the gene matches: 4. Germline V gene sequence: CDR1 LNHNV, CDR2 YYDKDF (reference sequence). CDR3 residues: CATSRLAEFQETQYF. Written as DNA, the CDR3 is TGTGCCACCAGCAGACTAGCGGAGTTCCAAGAGACCCAGTACTTC.

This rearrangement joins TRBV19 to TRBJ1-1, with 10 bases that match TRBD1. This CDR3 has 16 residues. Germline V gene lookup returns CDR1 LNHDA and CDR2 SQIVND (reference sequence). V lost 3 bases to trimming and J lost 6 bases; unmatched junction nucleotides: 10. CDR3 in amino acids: CASSMSDRGLIPEAFF. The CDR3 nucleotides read TGTGCCAGTAGTATGAGCGACAGGGGGCTGATCCCTGAAGCTTTCTTT.

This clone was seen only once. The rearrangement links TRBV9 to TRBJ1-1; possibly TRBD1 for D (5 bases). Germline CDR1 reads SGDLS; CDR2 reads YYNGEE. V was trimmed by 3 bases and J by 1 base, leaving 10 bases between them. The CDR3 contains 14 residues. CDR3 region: CASSEGFGNTEAFF. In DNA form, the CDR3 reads TGTGCCAGCAGCGAGGGGTTTGGGAACACTGAAGCTTTCTTT.

The CDR3 nucleotides are TGTGCCAGCAGCTTCCGCCCTTCGGAGCAGTTCTTC. The encoded protein is CASSFRPSEQFF. J is TRBJ2-1 and V is TRBV11-2; D gene ambiguous. Germline assignment: CDR1 SGHAT and CDR2 FQNNGV. The length of the CDR3 is 12 residues. V lost 3 bases and J 10 bases, leaving 10 bases between the germline ends.